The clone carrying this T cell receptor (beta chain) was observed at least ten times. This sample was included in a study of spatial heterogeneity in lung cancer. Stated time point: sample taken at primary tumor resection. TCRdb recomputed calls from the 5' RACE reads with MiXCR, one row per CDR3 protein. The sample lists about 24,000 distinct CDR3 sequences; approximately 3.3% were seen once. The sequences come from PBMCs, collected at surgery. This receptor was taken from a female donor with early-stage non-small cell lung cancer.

Here the CDR3 reads CAISSLPPAKVFVDHEQFF. The DNA for the CDR3 is TGCGCCATCTCATCCTTGCCTCCAGCTAAAGTGTTCGTGGACCATGAGCAGTTCTTC. The chain combines TRBV23-1 with TRBJ2-1, with D unclear. TRBV23-1 is flagged as an ORF with uncertain function. This CDR3 contains 19 residues. V was clipped by 10 bases and J by 8 bases, with 36 bases between them.